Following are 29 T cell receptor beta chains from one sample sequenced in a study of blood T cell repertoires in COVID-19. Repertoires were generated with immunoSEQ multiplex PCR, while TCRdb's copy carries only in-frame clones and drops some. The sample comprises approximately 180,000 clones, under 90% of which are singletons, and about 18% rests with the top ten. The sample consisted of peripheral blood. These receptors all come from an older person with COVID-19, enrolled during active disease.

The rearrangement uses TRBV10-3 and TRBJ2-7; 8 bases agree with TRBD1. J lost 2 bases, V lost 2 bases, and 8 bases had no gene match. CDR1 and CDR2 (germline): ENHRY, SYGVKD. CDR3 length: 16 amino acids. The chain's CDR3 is CAISEGDRGYTYEQYF. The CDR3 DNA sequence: TGTGCCATCAGTGAGGGAGACAGGGGCTATACCTACGAGCAGTACTTC.

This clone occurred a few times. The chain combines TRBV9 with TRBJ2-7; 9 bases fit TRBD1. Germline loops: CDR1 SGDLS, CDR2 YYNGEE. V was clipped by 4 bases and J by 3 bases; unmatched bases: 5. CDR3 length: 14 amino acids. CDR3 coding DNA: TGTGCCAGCAGCACGACAGGGGGAGACTACGAGCAGTACTTC. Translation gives CASSTTGGDYEQYF.

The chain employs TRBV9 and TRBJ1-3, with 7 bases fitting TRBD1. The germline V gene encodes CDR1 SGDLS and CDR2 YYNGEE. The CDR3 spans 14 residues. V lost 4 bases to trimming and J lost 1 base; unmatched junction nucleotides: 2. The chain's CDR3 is CASSLGQSGNTIYF. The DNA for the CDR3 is TGTGCCAGCAGCTTGGGACAGTCTGGAAACACCATATATTTT.

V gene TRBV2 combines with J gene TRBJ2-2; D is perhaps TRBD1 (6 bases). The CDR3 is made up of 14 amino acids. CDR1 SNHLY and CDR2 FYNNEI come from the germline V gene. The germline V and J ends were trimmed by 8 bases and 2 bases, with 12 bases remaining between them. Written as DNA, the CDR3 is TGTGCCAGCGCTAGACAGGCCAACACCGGGGAGCTGTTTTTT. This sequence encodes CASARQANTGELFF. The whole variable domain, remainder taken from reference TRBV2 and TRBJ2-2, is EPEVTQTPSHQVTQMGQEVILRCVPISNHLYFYWYRQILGQKVEFLVSFYNNEISEKSEIFDDQFSVERPDGSNFTLKIRSTKLEDSAMYFCASARQANTGELFFGEGSRLTVL.

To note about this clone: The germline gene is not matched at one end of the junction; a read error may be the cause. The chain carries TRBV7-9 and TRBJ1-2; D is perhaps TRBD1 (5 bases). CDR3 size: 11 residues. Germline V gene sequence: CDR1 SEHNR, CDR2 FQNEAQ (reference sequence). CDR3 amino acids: CISGSNYGYTF. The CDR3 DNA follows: TGCATTTCAGGGTCCAACTATGGCTACACCTTC.

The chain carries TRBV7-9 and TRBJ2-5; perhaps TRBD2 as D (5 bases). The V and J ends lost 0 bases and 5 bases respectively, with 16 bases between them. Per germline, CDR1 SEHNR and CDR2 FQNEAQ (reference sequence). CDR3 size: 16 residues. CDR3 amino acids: CASSLAIWESQETQYF. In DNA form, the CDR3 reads TGTGCCAGCAGCTTAGCTATATGGGAGTCTCAGGAGACCCAGTACTTC. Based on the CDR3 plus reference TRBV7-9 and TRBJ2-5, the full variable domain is DTGVSQNPRHKITKRGQNVTFRCDPISEHNRLYWYRQTLGQGPEFLTYFQNEAQLEKSRLLSDRFSAERPKGSFSTLEIQRTEQGDSAMYLCASSLAIWESQETQYFGPGTRLLVL.

CDR3 sequence: CASTPGGGGTNTEAFF. CDR3 DNA sequence: TGCGCCAGCACGCCAGGGGGCGGAGGGACGAACACTGAAGCTTTCTTT. The chain has TRBV5-1 and TRBJ1-1; 8 bases are shared with TRBD1. The CDR3 has 16 amino acids. V gave up 6 bases and J gave up 1 base; unmatched junction bases: 11. Germline values: CDR1 SGHRS, CDR2 YFSETQ.

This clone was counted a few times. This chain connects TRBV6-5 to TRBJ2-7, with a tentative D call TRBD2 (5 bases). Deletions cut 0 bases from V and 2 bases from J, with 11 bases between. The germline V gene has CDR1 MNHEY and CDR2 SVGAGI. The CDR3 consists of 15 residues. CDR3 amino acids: CASSYSGGLAYEQYF. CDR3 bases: TGTGCCAGCAGTTACTCGGGCGGGCTGGCCTACGAGCAGTACTTC.

CDR3 nucleotides: TGTGCCAGCAGCCTCTCCCCCTCTAAATGGGAGACCCAGTACTTC. Translating gives CASSLSPSKWETQYF. The chain recombines TRBV11-1 with TRBJ2-5; D remains ambiguous. The germline CDR1 and CDR2 sequences are SGHAT and FQDESV (reference sequence). This CDR3 contains 15 residues. The V end was cut by 5 bases, the J end by 5 bases, with 18 bases between.

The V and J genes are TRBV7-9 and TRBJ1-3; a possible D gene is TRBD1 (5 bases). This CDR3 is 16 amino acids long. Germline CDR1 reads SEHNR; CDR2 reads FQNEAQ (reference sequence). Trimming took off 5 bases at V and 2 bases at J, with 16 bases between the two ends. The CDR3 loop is CASSALGGSTGNTIYF. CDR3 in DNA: TGTGCCAGCAGCGCTCTCGGGGGATCGACTGGAAACACCATATATTTT.

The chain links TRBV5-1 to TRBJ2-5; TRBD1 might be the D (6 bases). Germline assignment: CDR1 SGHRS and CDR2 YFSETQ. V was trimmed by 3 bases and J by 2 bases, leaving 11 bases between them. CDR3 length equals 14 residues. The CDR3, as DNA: TGCGCCAGCAGCTCTGGGACATTACAAGAGACCCAGTACTTC. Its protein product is CASSSGTLQETQYF.

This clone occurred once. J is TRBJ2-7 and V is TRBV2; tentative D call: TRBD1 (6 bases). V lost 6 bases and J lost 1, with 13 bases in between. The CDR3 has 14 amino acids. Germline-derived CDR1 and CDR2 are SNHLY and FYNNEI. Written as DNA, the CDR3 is TGTGCCAGCAGCGTCAGGGGTCTATCCTACGAGCAGTACTTC. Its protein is CASSVRGLSYEQYF.

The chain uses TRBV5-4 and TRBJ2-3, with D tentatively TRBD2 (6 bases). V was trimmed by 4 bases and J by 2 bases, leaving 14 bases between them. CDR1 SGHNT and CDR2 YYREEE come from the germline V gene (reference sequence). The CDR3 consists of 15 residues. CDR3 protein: CASSPRRGVTDTQYF. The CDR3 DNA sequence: TGTGCCAGCAGCCCCAGGCGGGGTGTCACAGATACGCAGTATTTT.

In DNA form, the CDR3 reads TGTGCCTGGACAGACAGGCCTGAGGGCTACACCTTC. It specifies CAWTDRPEGYTF. The gene calls are TRBV30 and TRBJ1-2, with D tentatively TRBD1 (6 bases). CDR1 is GTSNPN and CDR2 is SVGIG in the germline V gene (reference sequence). This CDR3 is 12 amino acids long. V lost 4 bases to trimming and J lost 8 bases, with 14 bases between them.

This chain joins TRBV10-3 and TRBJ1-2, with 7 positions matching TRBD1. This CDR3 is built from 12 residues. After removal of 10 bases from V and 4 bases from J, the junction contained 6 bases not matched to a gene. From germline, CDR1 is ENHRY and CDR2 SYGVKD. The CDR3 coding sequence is TGTGCCACCTACAGGGGAGCCTATGGCTACACCTTC. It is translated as CATYRGAYGYTF.

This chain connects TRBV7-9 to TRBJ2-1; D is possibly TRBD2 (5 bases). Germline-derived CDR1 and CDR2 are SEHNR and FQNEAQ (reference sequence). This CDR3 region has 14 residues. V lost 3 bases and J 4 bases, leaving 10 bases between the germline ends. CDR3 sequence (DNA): TGTGCCAGCAGCTTCAGAGGGAGATACAATGAGCAGTTCTTC. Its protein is CASSFRGRYNEQFF. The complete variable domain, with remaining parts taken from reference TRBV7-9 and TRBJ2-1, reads DTGVSQNPRHKITKRGQNVTFRCDPISEHNRLYWYRQTLGQGPEFLTYFQNEAQLEKSRLLSDRFSAERPKGSFSTLEIQRTEQGDSAMYLCASSFRGRYNEQFFGPGTRLTVL.

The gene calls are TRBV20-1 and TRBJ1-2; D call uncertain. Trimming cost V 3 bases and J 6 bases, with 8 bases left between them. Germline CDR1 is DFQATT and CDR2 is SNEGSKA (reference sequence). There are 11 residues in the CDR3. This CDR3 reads CSASQVHGYTF. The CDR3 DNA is TGCAGTGCTAGCCAGGTACATGGCTACACCTTC.

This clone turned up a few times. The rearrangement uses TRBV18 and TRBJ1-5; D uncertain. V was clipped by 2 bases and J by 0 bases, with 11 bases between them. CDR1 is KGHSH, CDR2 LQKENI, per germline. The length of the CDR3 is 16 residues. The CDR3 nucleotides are TGTGCCAGCTCACCAGCGAGGATAGATAGCAATCAGCCCCAGCATTTT. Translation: CASSPARIDSNQPQHF.

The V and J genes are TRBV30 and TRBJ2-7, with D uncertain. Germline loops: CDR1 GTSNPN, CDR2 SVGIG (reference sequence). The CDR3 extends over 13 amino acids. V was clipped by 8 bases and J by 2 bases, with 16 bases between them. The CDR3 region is CAGYPGLAYEQYF. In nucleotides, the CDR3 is TGTGCCGGCTACCCCGGGTTAGCCTACGAGCAGTACTTC.

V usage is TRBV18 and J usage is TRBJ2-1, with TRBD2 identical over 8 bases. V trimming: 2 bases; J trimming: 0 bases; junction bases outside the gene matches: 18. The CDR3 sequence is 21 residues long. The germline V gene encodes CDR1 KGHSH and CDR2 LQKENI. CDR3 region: CASSPIPPSAGVENSYNEQFF. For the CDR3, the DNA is TGTGCCAGCTCACCAATCCCCCCTTCAGCGGGAGTGGAGAACTCCTACAATGAGCAGTTCTTC.

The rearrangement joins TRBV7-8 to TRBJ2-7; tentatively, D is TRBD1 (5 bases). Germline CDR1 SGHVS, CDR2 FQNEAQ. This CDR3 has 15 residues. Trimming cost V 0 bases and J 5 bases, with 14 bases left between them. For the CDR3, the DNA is TGTGCCAGCAGCTTAGCAAGGGGAACATCTAACGAGCAGTACTTC. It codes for CASSLARGTSNEQYF.

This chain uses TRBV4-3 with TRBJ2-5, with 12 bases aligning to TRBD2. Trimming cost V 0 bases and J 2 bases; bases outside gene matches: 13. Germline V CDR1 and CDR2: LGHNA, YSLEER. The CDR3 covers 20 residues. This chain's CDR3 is CASSQEVSSGGAGIQETQYF. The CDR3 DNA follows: TGCGCCAGCAGCCAAGAGGTTTCTAGCGGGGGGGCTGGGATACAAGAGACCCAGTACTTC.

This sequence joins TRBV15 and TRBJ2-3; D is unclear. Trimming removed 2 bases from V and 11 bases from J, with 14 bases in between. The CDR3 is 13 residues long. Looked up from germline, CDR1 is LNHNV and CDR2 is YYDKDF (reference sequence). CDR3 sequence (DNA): TGTGCCACCAGCAGAAAAGCGAACGTGGGGCAGTATTTT. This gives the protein CATSRKANVGQYF.

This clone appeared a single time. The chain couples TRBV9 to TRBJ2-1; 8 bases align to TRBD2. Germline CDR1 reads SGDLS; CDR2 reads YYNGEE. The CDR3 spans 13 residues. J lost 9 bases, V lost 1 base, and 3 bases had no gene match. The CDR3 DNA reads TGTGCCAGCAGCGTACGGGGGGGCCCTGAGCAGTTCTTC. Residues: CASSVRGGPEQFF.

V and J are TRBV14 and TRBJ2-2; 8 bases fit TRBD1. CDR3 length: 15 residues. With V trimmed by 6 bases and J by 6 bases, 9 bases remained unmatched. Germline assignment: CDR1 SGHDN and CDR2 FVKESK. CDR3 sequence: CASRAGTGGAGELFF. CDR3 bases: TGTGCCAGCAGAGCCGGGACAGGCGGGGCCGGGGAGCTGTTTTTT.

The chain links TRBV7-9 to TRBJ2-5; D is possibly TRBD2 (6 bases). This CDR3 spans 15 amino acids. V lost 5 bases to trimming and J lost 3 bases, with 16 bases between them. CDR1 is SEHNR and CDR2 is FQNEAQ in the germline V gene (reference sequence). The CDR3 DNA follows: TGTGCCAGCAGCCAACGGCGGGGACGGGAAGAGACCCAGTACTTC. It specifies CASSQRRGREETQYF.

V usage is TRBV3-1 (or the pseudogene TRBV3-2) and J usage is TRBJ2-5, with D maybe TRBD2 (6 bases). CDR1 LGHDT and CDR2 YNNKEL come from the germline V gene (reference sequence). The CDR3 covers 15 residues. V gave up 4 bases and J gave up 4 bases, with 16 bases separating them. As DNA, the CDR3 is TGTGCCAGCAGCCCCGTCGGGGGAGTAGCAGAGACCCAGTACTTC. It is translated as CASSPVGGVAETQYF.

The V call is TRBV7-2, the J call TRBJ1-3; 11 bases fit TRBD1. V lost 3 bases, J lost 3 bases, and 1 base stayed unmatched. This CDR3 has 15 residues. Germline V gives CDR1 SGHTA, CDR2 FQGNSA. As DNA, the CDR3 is TGTGCCAGCAGCTTGGACAGGGGGCTTGGAAACACCATATATTTT. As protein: CASSLDRGLGNTIYF.

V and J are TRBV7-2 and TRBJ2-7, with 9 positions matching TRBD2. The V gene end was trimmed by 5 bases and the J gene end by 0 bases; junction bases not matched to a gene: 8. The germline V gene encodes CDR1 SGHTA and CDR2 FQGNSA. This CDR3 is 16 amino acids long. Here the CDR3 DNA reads TGTGCCAGCAGCGAGGGACTAGCAGTGTTCTCCTACGAGCAGTACTTC. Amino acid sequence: CASSEGLAVFSYEQYF.